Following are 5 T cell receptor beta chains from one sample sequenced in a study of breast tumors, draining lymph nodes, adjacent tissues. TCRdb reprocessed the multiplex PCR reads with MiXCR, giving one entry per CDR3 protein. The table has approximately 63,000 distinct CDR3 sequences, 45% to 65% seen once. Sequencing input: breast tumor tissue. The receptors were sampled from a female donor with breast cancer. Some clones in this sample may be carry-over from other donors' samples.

The CDR3 region is CASSAGLAGPVETQYF. The CDR3 DNA follows: TGTGCCAGCAGTGCGGGGCTAGCGGGCCCCGTAGAGACCCAGTACTTC. The chain carries TRBV7-9 and TRBJ2-5; 8 nucleotides align to TRBD2. The CDR3 sequence is 16 residues long. V was pared by 6 bases and J by 4 bases, with 13 bases of the junction left unmatched. CDR1 and CDR2 from the germline V gene are SEHNR and FQNEAQ (reference sequence).

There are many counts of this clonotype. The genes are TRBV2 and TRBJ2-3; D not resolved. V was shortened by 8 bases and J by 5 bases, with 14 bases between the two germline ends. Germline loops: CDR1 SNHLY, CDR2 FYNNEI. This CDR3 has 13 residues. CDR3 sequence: CASRAGLGDTQYF. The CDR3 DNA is TGTGCCAGCCGAGCCGGTTTAGGAGATACGCAGTATTTT.

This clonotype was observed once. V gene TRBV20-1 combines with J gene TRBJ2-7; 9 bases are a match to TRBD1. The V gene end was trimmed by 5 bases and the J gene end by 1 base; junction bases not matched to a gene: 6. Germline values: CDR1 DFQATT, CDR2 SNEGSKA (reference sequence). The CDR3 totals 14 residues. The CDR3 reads CSALGGQGSYEQYF. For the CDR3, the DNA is TGCAGTGCTTTGGGGGGACAGGGTTCCTACGAGCAGTACTTC.

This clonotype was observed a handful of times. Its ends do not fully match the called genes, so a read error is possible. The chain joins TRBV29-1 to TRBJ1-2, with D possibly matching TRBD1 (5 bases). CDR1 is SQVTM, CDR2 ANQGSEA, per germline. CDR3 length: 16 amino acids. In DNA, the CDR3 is TGCAGCGTTGTTTACTACTTAGGGGACGGCGACTATGGCTACACCTTT. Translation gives CSVVYYLGDGDYGYTF.

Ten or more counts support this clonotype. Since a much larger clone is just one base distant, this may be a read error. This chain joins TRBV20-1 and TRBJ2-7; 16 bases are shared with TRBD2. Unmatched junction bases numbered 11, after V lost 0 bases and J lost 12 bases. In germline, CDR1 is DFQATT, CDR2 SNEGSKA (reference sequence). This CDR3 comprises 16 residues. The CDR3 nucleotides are TGCAGTGCTAGAGATCTAGGGACTAGCGGGAGGGCCGCGCGGTACTTC. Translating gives CSARDLGTSGRAARYF.